The 23 T cell receptor beta chains reported below all come from one sample, sequenced in a study of T cell responses to AZD1222 COVID-19 vaccine. This table comes from immunoSEQ multiplex PCR, and its TCRdb copy is limited to in-frame clones, with some not included. The sample lists around 100,000 clones, roughly 93% occurring once. Here the sequenced sample was peripheral blood, taken on day 0 of AZD1222 vaccination. The receptor source for this set is an adult in good health.

The chain recombines TRBV7-8 with TRBJ2-1; tentative D call: TRBD2 (6 bases). The CDR3 is 13 residues long. Looked up from germline, CDR1 is SGHVS and CDR2 is FQNEAQ. V lost 1 base, J lost 5 bases, and 6 bases lay in between. CDR3 nucleotide sequence: TGTGCCAGCAGCTTAGAGCGGGACAATGAGCAGTTCTTC. It translates to CASSLERDNEQFF.

The V gene is TRBV7-2, the J gene TRBJ1-6, with D tentatively TRBD1 (5 bases). Germline-derived CDR1 and CDR2 are SGHTA and FQGNSA. V lost 5 bases and J lost 4, with 12 bases in between. CDR3 size: 15 residues. CDR3: CASSPRPGYNSPLHF. CDR3 DNA sequence: TGTGCCAGCAGCCCGCGACCAGGGTATAATTCACCCCTCCACTTT.

The chain combines TRBV7-2 with TRBJ2-5, with D uncertain. V was clipped by 2 bases and J by 12 bases, with 22 bases between them. Germline V gene sequence: CDR1 SGHTA, CDR2 FQGNSA. CDR3 length: 15 residues. The CDR3 loop reads CASSLSHLSRNREYF. CDR3 DNA sequence: TGTGCCAGCAGCTTAAGTCACCTCAGTAGGAATCGGGAGTACTTC.

The chain carries TRBV4-1 and TRBJ1-5; TRBD1 might be the D (5 bases). The germline V gene has CDR1 MGHRA and CDR2 YSYEKL. Between the trimmed V and J ends, which lost 1 base and 1 base, there was a span of 11 bases. The CDR3 length is 16 residues. CDR3 sequence (DNA): TGCGCCAGCAGCCAAGTAGGGACGGTAAGCAATCAGCCCCAGCATTTT. Its protein product is CASSQVGTVSNQPQHF.

J is TRBJ1-4 and V is TRBV19; D perhaps matches TRBD1 (5 bases). Trimming took 4 bases from V and 5 from J, leaving 8 bases between them. This CDR3 has 13 residues. CDR1 and CDR2 from the germline V gene are LNHDA and SQIVND (reference sequence). The CDR3 loop is CASSRDRNEKLFF. The CDR3 DNA reads as TGTGCCAGTAGTAGGGACCGAAATGAAAAACTGTTTTTT. The full variable domain, with the rest looked up from reference TRBV19 and TRBJ1-4, is DGGITQSPKYLFRKEGQNVTLSCEQNLNHDAMYWYRQDPGQGLRLIYYSQIVNDFQKGDIAEGYSVSREKKESFPLTVTSAQKNPTAFYLCASSRDRNEKLFFGSGTQLSVL.

J is TRBJ1-4 and V is TRBV2, with D tentatively TRBD1 (5 bases). The V and J ends lost 6 bases and 6 bases respectively, with 17 bases between them. Germline assignment: CDR1 SNHLY and CDR2 FYNNEI. There are 15 residues in the CDR3. The CDR3 loop is CASRGRDSPDEKLFF. In DNA, the CDR3 is TGTGCCAGCAGAGGACGAGACAGCCCAGATGAAAAACTGTTTTTT.

This clone appeared once. The chain carries TRBV3-1 (or the pseudogene TRBV3-2) and TRBJ2-4; TRBD1 aligns across 7 bases. Per the germline V gene, CDR1 is LGHDT and CDR2 is YNNKEL (reference sequence). Trimming took 1 base from V and 2 from J; bases not matched to a gene: 5. This CDR3 spans 16 amino acids. The CDR3 loop is CASSQVHRGSKNIQYF. Written as DNA, the CDR3 is TGTGCCAGCAGCCAAGTTCACAGGGGATCCAAAAACATTCAGTACTTC.

V is TRBV28 and J is TRBJ2-1; 8 bases line up with TRBD2. Germline V gene lookup returns CDR1 MDHEN and CDR2 SYDVKM. The CDR3 consists of 18 residues. J gave up 0 bases and V 1 base, and 8 bases lay outside the gene matches. The CDR3 spells CASSLFAGGLSSYNEQFF. In DNA, the CDR3 is TGTGCCAGCAGTTTATTCGCGGGAGGATTGAGCTCCTACAATGAGCAGTTCTTC.

V is TRBV6-2 or TRBV6-3 and J is TRBJ1-5, with 7 bases aligning to TRBD1. The CDR3 totals 19 residues. Germline assignment: CDR1 MNHEY and CDR2 SVGEGT. V trimming: 2 bases; J trimming: 0 bases; junction bases outside the gene matches: 13. CDR3 residues: CASSYGRGNRGYSNQPQHF. In DNA form, the CDR3 reads TGTGCCAGCAGTTACGGTCGGGGGAACAGGGGCTATAGCAATCAGCCCCAGCATTTT.

This chain connects TRBV18 to TRBJ2-3; D could derive from TRBD1 or TRBD2 (5 bases each). The CDR3 is 18 residues long. V lost 5 bases, J lost 3 bases, and 24 bases lay in between. The germline gives CDR1 KGHSH, CDR2 LQKENI. This chain's CDR3 is CASSITSLGTFWTDTQYF. CDR3 sequence (DNA): TGTGCCAGCTCAATCACTTCTTTAGGGACCTTCTGGACAGATACGCAGTATTTT.

The chain has TRBV6-6 and TRBJ2-3; D uncertain. There are 11 residues in the CDR3. Germline V lookup: CDR1 MNHNY, CDR2 SVGAGI (reference sequence). Trimming left V 0 bases short and J 7 bases short, with 2 bases between. The CDR3 nucleotides are TGTGCCAGCAGTTACTCGCATACGCAGTATTTT. Residues: CASSYSHTQYF.

CDR3 nucleotide sequence: TGTGCCACCAGCAAAAGCGGGGGGTTCTCTGGGGCCAACGTCCTGACTTTC. Its protein product is CATSKSGGFSGANVLTF. The rearrangement links TRBV24-1 to TRBJ2-6; TRBD2 matches 9 bases. V shed 7 bases, J shed 0 bases, and the junction held 6 bases outside the gene matches. The CDR3 covers 17 residues. Germline V lookup: CDR1 KGHDR, CDR2 SFDVKD.

The genes are TRBV6-6 and TRBJ2-3; D is possibly TRBD1 or TRBD2 (5 bases each). Germline values: CDR1 MNHNY, CDR2 SVGAGI (reference sequence). The V end lost 7 bases, the J end lost 2 bases, and 10 bases lay between the germline ends. This CDR3 spans 13 amino acids. The CDR3 here is CASTRDHTDTQYF. The CDR3 DNA sequence: TGTGCCAGCACACGGGACCACACAGATACGCAGTATTTT.

V usage is TRBV10-3 and J usage is TRBJ2-3, with D perhaps matching TRBD2 (6 bases). V gave up 6 bases and J gave up 4 bases, with 8 bases separating them. CDR3 length equals 12 residues. In germline, CDR1 is ENHRY, CDR2 SYGVKD. CDR3 nucleotide sequence: TGTGCCATCAGGGGGGGTGCAGATACGCAGTATTTT. As protein: CAIRGGADTQYF.

The rearrangement uses TRBV7-3 and TRBJ2-6; maybe TRBD1 (5 bases). From germline, CDR1 is SGHTA and CDR2 FQGTGA. This CDR3 comprises 15 residues. Trimming shortened V by 3 bases and J by 13 bases, and 19 bases separated the two germline ends. The CDR3 loop is CASSFLAGLPQVLTF. Written as DNA, the CDR3 is TGTGCCAGCAGCTTTCTGGCAGGGTTGCCTCAAGTCCTGACTTTC.

The chain carries TRBV14 and TRBJ2-2, with 13 bases that match TRBD2. Germline V CDR1 and CDR2: SGHDN, FVKESK. The CDR3 is made up of 15 amino acids. Losses at the gene ends were 4 bases for V and 8 bases for J; bases not matched to a gene: 4. The CDR3 region has the DNA TGTGCCAGCAGCCGTGGGACTAGCGGGACAGGGGAGCTGTTTTTT. It codes for CASSRGTSGTGELFF.

The chain uses TRBV7-9 and TRBJ1-6; 8 nucleotides line up with TRBD1. The CDR3 is 14 residues long. CDR1 is SEHNR, CDR2 FQNEAQ, per germline (reference sequence). V lost 7 bases and J lost 7; bases outside the gene matches: 6. CDR3 nucleotide sequence: TGTGCCAGCAAGAAGACAGGGGAAAATTCACCCCTCCACTTT. Translating it yields CASKKTGENSPLHF.

This clone was seen only once. This rearrangement joins TRBV7-9 to TRBJ2-6, with unresolved D. Germline V gene data show CDR1 as SEHNR and CDR2 as FQNEAQ (reference sequence). This CDR3 comprises 14 residues. Trimming cost V 9 bases and J 0 bases, with 9 bases left between them. The CDR3 region has the DNA TGTGCCAGTCGGTTAGGCTCTGGGGCCAACGTCCTGACTTTC. As protein: CASRLGSGANVLTF.

The chain recombines TRBV5-1 with TRBJ1-3; TRBD1 might be the D (5 bases). Per germline, CDR1 SGHRS and CDR2 YFSETQ. The V end lost 4 bases, the J end lost 0 bases, and 8 bases lay between the germline ends. This CDR3 comprises 14 residues. CDR3 DNA sequence: TGCGCCAGCAGCAAGGACACCTCTGGAAACACCATATATTTT. It is translated as CASSKDTSGNTIYF.

The chain is built from TRBV6-5 and TRBJ1-2; 7 bases are a match to TRBD1. The CDR3 covers 15 residues. The germline CDR1 and CDR2 sequences are MNHEY and SVGAGI. After removal of 7 bases from V and 1 base from J, the junction contained 9 bases not matched to a gene. The CDR3 loop reads CASTPSRGLNYGYTF. As DNA, the CDR3 is TGTGCCAGCACCCCCTCGAGGGGGCTTAACTATGGCTACACCTTC.

V is TRBV18 and J is TRBJ1-1, with TRBD1 matching over 8 bases. J gave up 4 bases and V 2 bases, and 6 bases lay outside the gene matches. The CDR3 totals 15 residues. Per the germline V gene, CDR1 is KGHSH and CDR2 is LQKENI. In nucleotides, the CDR3 is TGTGCCAGCTCACCAGATTTACAGGGGGGCACTGAAGCTTTCTTT. This gives the protein CASSPDLQGGTEAFF.

V gene TRBV2 combines with J gene TRBJ1-6; 7 bases match TRBD1. The germline V gene has CDR1 SNHLY and CDR2 FYNNEI. J was trimmed by 7 bases and V by 6 bases; bases with no gene match: 9. The CDR3 totals 15 residues. CDR3 sequence: CASRPPGTANSPLHF. The CDR3 DNA reads as TGTGCCAGCAGACCCCCCGGGACAGCGAATTCACCCCTCCACTTT.

V and J are TRBV11-2 and TRBJ1-2, with 9 bases that match TRBD1. Germline V CDR1 and CDR2: SGHAT, FQNNGV. V was clipped by 6 bases and J by 7 bases; unmatched bases: 12. This CDR3 comprises 15 residues. CDR3 loop: CASRPITGGRVGYTF. The CDR3 DNA follows: TGTGCCAGCAGACCAATTACAGGGGGCCGGGTTGGCTACACCTTC.